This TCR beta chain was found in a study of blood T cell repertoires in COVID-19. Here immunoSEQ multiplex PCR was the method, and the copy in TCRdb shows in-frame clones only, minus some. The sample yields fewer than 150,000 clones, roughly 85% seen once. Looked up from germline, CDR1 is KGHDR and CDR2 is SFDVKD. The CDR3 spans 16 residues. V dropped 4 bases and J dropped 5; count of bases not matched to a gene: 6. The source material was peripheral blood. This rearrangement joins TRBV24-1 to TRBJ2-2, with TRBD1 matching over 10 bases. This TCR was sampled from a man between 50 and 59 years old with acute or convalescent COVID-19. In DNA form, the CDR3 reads TGTGCCACCAGTGACCAGGGACAGGGGTATACCGGGGAGCTGTTTTTT. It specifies CATSDQGQGYTGELFF.